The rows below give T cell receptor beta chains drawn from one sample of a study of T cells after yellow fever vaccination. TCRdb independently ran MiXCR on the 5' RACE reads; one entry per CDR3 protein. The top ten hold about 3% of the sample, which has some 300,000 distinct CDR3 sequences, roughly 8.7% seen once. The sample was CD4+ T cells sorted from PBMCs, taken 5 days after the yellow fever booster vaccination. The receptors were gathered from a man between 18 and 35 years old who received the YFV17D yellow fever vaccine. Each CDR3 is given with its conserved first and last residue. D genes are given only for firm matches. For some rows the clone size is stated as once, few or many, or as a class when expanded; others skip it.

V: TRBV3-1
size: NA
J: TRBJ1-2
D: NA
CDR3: CASSLMENGYTF
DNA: TGTGCCAGCAGCCTAATGGAAAATGGCTACACCTTC

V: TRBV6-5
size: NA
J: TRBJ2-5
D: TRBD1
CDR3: CASSAGQGPITGRETQYF
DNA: TGTGCCAGCAGTGCGGGACAGGGCCCTATAACGGGCCGAGAGACCCAGTACTTC

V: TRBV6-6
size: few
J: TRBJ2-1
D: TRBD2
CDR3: CASSYSGTAGARGNEQFF
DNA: TGTGCCAGCAGTTACTCGGGAACAGCGGGGGCTCGGGGGAATGAGCAGTTCTTC

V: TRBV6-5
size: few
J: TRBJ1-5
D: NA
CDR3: CASSYSGASNQPQHF
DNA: TGTGCCAGCAGTTACTCGGGTGCTAGCAATCAGCCCCAGCATTTT

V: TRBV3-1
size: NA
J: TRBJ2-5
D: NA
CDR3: CASSQDVRGSSLQETQYF
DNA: TGTGCCAGCAGCCAAGATGTAAGGGGGTCAAGTTTACAAGAGACCCAGTACTTC

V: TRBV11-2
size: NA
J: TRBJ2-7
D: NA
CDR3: CASSPGRVSYEQYF
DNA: TGTGCCAGCAGCCCCGGACGGGTCTCCTACGAGCAGTACTTC

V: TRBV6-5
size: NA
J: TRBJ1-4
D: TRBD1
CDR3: CASSYGGGVGEKLFF
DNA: TGTGCCAGCAGTTACGGAGGGGGCGTTGGGGAAAAACTGTTTTTT

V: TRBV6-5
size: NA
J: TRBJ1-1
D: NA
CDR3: CASSYNQNTEAFF
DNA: TGTGCCAGCAGTTACAACCAGAACACTGAAGCTTTCTTT

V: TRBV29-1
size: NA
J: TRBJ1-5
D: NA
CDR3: CSVSPGGDQPQHF
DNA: TGCAGCGTATCCCCTGGGGGGGATCAGCCCCAGCATTTT

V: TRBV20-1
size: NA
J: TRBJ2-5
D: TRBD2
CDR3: CSAWAQRGRETQYF
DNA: TGCAGTGCTTGGGCCCAGCGGGGGCGAGAGACCCAGTACTTC

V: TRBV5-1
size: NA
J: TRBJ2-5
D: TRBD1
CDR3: CASSFRTGRETQYF
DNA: TGCGCCAGCAGCTTCCGGACAGGGCGGGAGACCCAGTACTTC

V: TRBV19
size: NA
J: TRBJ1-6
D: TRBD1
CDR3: CASKGQGDGALHF
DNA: TGTGCCAGTAAGGGACAGGGCGATGGGGCCCTCCACTTT

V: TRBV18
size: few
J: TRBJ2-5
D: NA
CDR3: CASSLGGSETQYF
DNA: TGTGCCAGCTCACTGGGGGGTTCGGAGACCCAGTACTTC

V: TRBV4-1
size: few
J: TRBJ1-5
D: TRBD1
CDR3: CASSQGDRRNSNQPQHF
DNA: TGCGCCAGCAGCCAAGGGGACAGGCGAAACAGCAATCAGCCCCAGCATTTT

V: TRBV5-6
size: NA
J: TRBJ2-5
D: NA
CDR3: CASSFPGVGETQYF
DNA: TGTGCCAGCAGCTTCCCAGGGGTCGGAGAGACCCAGTACTTC

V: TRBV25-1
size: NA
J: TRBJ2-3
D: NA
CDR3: CASTSQHSTDTQYF
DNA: TGTGCCAGCACCAGCCAGCATAGCACAGATACGCAGTATTTT

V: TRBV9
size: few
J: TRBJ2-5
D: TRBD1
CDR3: CASSASTGSFQETQYF
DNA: TGTGCCAGCAGCGCTTCGACAGGGAGTTTCCAAGAGACCCAGTACTTC

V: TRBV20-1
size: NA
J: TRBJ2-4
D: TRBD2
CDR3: CSALGGRGRAKNIQYF
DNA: TGCAGTGCACTCGGCGGGCGGGGGAGAGCCAAAAACATTCAGTACTTC

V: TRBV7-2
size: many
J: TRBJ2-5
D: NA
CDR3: CASSAPGARETQYF
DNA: TGTGCCAGCAGCGCACCGGGCGCCCGGGAGACCCAGTACTTC

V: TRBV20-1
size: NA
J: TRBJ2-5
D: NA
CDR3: CSASEGPETQYF
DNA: TGCAGTGCTAGTGAGGGTCCGGAGACCCAGTACTTC

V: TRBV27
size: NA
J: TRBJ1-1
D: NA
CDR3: CASSTSNTEAFF
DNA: TGTGCCAGCAGTACATCCAACACTGAAGCTTTCTTT

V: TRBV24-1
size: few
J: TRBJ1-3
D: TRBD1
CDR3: CATSPGTGAPSSGNTIYF
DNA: TGTGCCACCAGTCCCGGGACAGGGGCGCCGAGCTCTGGAAACACCATATATTTT

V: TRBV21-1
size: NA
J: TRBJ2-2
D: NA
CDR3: CASEWGARDTGELFF
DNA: TGTGCCAGCGAGTGGGGGGCCCGGGACACCGGGGAGCTGTTTTTT

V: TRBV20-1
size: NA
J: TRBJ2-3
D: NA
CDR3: CSAYRGASTDTQYF
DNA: TGCAGCGCTTACCGGGGTGCTAGCACAGATACGCAGTATTTT

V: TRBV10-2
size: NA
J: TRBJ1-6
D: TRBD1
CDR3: CASSEEAGGNSPLHF
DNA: TGCGCCAGCAGTGAGGAGGCAGGGGGCAATTCACCCCTCCACTTT

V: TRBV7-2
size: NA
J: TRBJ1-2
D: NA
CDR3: CASSLESGGGYGYTF
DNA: TGTGCCAGCAGCTTAGAGAGCGGGGGTGGCTATGGCTACACCTTC

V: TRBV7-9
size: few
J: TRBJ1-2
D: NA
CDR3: CASSLGGEGYTF
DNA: TGTGCCAGCAGCTTAGGAGGAGAGGGCTACACCTTC

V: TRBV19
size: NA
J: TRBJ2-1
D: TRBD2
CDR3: CASRLAGRVEQFF
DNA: TGTGCCAGTAGGCTTGCGGGGAGGGTTGAGCAGTTCTTC

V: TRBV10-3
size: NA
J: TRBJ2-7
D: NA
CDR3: CAISESAQVSSYEQYF
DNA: TGTGCCATCAGTGAGTCGGCGCAGGTCAGCTCCTACGAGCAGTACTTC